The clone carrying this TCR beta chain was counted only a few times. Its target is not known. This entry belongs to a study of human T cells and chemical hapten exposure. Study-wide results and caveats: Large CDR3 similarity clusters arose significantly more often from expanded TCRs than from controls.

Unique molecular identifiers were affixed to discrete cDNA molecules within the library. As processed by the authors: A per-sample median of roughly 100,000 TCRs was observed, with a range of roughly 23,224 to 750,000. TCRdb re-analysed the RACE reads in MiXCR, keeping a single row per CDR3 protein. The V and J calls reflect TCRdb's pipeline rather than the authors' work. This table holds hundreds of thousands of distinct CDR3 sequences, about 6% found once. Germline lookup yields CDR1 DFQATT and CDR2 SNEGSKA (reference sequence). The CDR3 covers 10 residues. Trimming stripped 3 bases from V and 9 bases from J, with 6 bases between. Time point in this sample: patch test 2, 6 weeks after DPC sensitization. Described treatment: therapeutic diphenylcyclopropenone sensitization with weekly scalp DPC. Before extraction, the whole blood was not fractionated, and total RNA was taken from it.

The receptor's source is a woman in her late teens or twenties with alopecia areata. Some clones in this sample may be carry-over from other donors' samples. Sequences were derived from whole blood, sampled in connection with sensitization to the hapten diphenylcyclopropenone (DPC). V and J are TRBV20-1 and TRBJ2-1, with D unclear. CDR3 loop: CSARSPEQFF. Here the CDR3 DNA reads TGCAGTGCTAGGTCCCCTGAGCAGTTCTTC.